The T cell receptor beta chain described here comes from a study of blood T cell repertoires in COVID-19. Using immunoSEQ multiplex PCR, the repertoire was profiled, and TCRdb retains in-frame clones only, with some absent. The sample lists 55,000 to 75,000 clones; about 80% were seen once. Trimming stripped 3 bases from V and 7 bases from J, with 12 bases between. The CDR3 length is 13 residues. The sequenced sample consisted of peripheral blood. The chain recombines TRBV12-3 or TRBV12-4 with TRBJ1-1, with a weak D call TRBD1 (5 bases). The receptor was isolated from a woman aged 65 to 85 with acute or convalescent COVID-19. DNA of the CDR3: TGTGCCAGCAGTTTGGCTCAGGGCAATGAAGCTTTCTTT. Translating it yields CASSLAQGNEAFF.